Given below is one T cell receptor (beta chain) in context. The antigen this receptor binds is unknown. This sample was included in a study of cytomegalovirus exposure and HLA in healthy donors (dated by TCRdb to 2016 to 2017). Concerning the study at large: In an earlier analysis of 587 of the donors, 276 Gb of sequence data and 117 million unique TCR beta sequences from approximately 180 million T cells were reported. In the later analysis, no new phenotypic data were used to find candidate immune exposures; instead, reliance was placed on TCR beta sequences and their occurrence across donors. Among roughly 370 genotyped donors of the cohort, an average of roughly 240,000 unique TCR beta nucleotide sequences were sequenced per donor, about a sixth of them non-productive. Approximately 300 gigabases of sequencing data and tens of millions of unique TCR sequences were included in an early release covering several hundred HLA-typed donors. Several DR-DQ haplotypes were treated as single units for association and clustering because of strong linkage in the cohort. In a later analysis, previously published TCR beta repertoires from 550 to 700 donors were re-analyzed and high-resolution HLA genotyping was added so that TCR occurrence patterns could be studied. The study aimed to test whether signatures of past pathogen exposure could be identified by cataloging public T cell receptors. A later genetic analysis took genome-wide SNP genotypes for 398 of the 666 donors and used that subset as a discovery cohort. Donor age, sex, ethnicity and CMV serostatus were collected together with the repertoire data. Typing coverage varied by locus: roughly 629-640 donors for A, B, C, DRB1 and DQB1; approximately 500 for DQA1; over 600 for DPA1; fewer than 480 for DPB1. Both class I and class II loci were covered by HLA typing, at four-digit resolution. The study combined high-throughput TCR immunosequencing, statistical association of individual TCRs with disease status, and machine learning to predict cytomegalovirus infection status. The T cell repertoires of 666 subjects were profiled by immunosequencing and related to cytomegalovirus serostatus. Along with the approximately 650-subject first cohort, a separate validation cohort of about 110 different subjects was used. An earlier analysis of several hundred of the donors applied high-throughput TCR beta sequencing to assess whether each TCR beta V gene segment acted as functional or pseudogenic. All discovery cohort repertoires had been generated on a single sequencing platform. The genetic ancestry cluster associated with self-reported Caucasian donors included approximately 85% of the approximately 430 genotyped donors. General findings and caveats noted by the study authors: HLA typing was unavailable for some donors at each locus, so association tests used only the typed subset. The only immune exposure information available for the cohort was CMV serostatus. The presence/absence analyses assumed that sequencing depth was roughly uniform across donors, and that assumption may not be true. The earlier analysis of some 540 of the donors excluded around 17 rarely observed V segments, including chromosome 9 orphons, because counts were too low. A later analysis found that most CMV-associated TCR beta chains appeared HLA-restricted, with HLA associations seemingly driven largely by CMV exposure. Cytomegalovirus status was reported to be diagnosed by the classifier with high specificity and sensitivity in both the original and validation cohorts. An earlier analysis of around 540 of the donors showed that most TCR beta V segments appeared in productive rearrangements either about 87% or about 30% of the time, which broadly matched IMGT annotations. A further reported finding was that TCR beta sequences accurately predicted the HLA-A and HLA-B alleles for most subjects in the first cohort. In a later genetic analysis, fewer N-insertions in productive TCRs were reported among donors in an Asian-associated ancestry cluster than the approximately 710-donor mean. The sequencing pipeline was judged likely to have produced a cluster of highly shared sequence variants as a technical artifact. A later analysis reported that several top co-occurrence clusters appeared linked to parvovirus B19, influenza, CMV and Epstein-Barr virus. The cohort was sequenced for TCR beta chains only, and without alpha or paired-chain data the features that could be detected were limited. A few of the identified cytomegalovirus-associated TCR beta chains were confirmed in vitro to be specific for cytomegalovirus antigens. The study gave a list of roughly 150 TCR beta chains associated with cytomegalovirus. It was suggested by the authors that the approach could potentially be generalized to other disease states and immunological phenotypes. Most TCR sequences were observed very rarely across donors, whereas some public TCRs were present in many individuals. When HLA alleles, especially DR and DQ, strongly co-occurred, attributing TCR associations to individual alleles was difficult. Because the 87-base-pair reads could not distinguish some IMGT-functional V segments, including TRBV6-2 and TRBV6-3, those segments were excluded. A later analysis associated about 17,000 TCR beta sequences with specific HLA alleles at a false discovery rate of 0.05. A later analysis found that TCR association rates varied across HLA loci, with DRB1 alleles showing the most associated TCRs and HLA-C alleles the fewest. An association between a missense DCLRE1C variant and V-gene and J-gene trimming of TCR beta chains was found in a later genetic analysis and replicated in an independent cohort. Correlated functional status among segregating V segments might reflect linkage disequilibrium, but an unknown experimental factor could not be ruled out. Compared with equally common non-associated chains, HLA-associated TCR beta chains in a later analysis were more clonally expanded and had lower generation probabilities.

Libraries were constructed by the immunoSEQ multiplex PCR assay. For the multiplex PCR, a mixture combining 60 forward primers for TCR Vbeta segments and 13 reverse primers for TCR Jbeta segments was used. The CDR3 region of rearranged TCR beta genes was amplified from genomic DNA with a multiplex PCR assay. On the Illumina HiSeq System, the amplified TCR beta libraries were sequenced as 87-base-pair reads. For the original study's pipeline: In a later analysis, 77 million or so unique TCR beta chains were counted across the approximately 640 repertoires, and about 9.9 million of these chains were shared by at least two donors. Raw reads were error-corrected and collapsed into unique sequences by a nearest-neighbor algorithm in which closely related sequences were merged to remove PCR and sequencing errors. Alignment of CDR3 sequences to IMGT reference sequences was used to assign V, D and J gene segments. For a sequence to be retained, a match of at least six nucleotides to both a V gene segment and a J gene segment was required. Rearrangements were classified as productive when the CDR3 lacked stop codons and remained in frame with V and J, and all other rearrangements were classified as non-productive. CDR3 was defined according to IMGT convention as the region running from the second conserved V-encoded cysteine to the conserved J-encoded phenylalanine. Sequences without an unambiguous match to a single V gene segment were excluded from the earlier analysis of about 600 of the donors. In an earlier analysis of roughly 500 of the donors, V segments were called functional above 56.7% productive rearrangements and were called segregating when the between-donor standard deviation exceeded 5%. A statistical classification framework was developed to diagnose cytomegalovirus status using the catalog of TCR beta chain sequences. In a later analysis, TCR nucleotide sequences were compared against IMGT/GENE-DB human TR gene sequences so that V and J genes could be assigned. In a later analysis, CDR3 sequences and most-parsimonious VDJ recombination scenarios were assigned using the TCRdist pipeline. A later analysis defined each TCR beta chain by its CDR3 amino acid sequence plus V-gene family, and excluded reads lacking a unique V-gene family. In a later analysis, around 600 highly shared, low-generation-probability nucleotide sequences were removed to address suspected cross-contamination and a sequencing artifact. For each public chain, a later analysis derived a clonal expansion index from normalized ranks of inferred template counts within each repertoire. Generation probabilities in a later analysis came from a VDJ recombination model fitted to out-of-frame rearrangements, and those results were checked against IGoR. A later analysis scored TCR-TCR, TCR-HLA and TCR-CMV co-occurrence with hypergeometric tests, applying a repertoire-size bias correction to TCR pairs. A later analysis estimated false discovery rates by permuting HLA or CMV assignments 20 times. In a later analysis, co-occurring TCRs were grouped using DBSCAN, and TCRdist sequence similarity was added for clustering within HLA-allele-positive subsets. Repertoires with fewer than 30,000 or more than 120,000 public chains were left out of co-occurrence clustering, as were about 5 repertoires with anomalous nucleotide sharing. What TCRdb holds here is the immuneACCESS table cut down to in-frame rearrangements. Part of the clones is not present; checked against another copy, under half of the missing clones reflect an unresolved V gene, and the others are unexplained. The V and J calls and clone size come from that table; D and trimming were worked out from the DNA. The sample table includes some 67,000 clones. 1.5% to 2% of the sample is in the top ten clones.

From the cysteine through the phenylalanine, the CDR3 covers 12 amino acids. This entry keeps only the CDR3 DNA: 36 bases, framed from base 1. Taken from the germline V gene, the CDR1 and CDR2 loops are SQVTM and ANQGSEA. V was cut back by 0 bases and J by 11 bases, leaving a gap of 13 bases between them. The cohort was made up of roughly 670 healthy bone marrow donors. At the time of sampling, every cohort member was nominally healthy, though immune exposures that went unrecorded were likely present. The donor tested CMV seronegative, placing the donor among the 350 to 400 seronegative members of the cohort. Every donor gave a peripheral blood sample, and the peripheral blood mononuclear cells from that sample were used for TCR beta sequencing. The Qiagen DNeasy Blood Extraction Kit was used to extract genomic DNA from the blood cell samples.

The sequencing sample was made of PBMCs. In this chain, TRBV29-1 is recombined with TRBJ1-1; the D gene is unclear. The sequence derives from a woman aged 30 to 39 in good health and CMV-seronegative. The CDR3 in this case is CSVEENGETAFF. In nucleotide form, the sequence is TGCAGCGTTGAAGAGAACGGGGAGACGGCTTTCTTT. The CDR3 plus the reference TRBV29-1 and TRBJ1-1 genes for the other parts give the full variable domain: SAVISQKPSRDICQRGTSLTIQCQVDSQVTMMFWYRQQPGQSLTLIATANQGSEATYESGFVIDKFPISRPNLTFSTLTVSNMSPEDSSIYLCSVEENGETAFFGQGTRLTVV.